This T cell receptor beta chain was identified during a study of Ad26.COV2.S vaccination and SARS-CoV-2 variants. Specified treatment: some 20 received Ad26.COV2.S at low or high dose, single or two shots; 5 received placebo; per-sample allocation not given. Each sample was drawn 63 days after the first injection (of vaccine or placebo). V lost 5 bases and J 16 bases, leaving 23 bases between the germline ends. The germline CDR1 and CDR2 sequences are LGHNA and YNFKEQ. This CDR3 region has 14 residues. Clones were sequenced by immunoSEQ multiplex PCR, and TCRdb holds only the in-frame ones, with some missing. The table records 300,000 to 350,000 clones, about 88% of them present only once.

The source is a person aged 18 to 59 who received the Ad26.COV2.S COVID-19 vaccine or a placebo. Sequencing was performed on peripheral blood, taken in a trial of Ad26.COV2.S vaccine versus placebo. The V and J genes are TRBV4-2 and TRBJ1-4, with D unclear. The CDR3 nucleotides read TGTGCCAGCAGCACCCCCGGGGAAAGCTTAAAGGAGTTTTTT. It yields the protein CASSTPGESLKEFF.